This T cell receptor (beta chain) appears in the sequencing data of a study of vaccination effects on CD4 cells after COVID-19. Study overall: Samples came from two convalescent patients 16 days and one week before vaccination.

Expansion of antigen-specific CD4+ T cells with viral peptide pools was carried out by the ViraFEST assay before sequencing. The culture ran for roughly 10 days before CD4+ T cells were isolated. Confirmation by PCR established that the person had SARS-CoV-2 infection between March and December 2020. A density of fewer than 2.5 million PBMC per well was used; these cells were cultured with roughly 10 IU/ml IL-2 and about 10 ug/ml peptides. Assay: immunoSEQ multiplex PCR; the TCRdb copy retains only in-frame clones and omits some. The profile shows about 40,000 clones, around 75% of them singletons. The CDR3 consists of 14 residues. Germline V gene lookup returns CDR1 SEHNR and CDR2 FQNEAQ (reference sequence). V was cut by 2 bases and J by 4 bases, with 11 bases left in between. Comment on this clone: What it binds is unknown.

The genes are TRBV7-9 and TRBJ1-1; possibly TRBD1 for D (6 bases). This receptor was identified in a human donor who had a prior SARS-CoV-2 infection. The sample in question was CD4+ T cells from PBMCs cultured with a peptide pool, obtained before COVID-19 vaccination. DNA of the CDR3: TGTGCCAGCAGCTTAAGGGGGGTGGGCACTGAAGCTTTCTTT. Its translation: CASSLRGVGTEAFF.